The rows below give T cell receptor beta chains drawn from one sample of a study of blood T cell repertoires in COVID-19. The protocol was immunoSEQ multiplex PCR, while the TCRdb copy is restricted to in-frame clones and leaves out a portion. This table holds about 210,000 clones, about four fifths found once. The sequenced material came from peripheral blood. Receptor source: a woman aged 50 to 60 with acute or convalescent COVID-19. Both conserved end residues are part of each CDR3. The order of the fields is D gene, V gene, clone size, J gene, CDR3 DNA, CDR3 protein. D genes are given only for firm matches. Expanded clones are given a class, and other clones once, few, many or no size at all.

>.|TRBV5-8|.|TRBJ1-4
TGTGCCAGCAGCTTGGGAACAGGGAATCAAGAGCTACTGTTTTTT
CASSLGTGNQELLFF
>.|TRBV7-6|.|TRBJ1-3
TGTGCCAGCAGCCCACGCTGGGAGAGCAACACCATATATTTT
CASSPRWESNTIYF
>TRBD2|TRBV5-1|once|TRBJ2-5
TGCGCCAGCAAGGAGGTAGCGGGAGAGGAGACCCAGTACTTC
CASKEVAGEETQYF
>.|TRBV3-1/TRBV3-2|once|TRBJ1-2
TGTGCCAGCAGCCAAGATCGGGGCTATGGCTACACCTTC
CASSQDRGYGYTF
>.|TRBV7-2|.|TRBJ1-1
TGTGCCAGCAGCTTAGTAGGGGTGAACACTGAAGCTTTCTTT
CASSLVGVNTEAFF
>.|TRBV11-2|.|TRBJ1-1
TGTGCCAGCAGCTCTCCCCCGGGAACTGAAGCTTTCTTT
CASSSPPGTEAFF
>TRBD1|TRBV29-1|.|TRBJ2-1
TGCAGCGTATTAAGACAGGGGGGGACCTACAATGAGCAGTTCTTC
CSVLRQGGTYNEQFF
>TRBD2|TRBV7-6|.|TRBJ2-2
TGTGCCAGCAGCTTTAGGGGACTAGCGGCCCCCGGGGAGCTGTTTTTT
CASSFRGLAAPGELFF
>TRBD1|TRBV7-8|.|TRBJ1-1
TGTGCCAGCAGCTCTCGACCTCCGGGACAGGGTATACCTGAAGCTTTCTTT
CASSSRPPGQGIPEAFF
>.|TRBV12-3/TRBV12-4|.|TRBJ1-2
TGTGCCAGCTCGGGGGTTAACTATGGCTACACCTTC
CASSGVNYGYTF
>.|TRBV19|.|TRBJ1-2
TGTGCCAGTTGTGATTCAGGGATAAACTATGGCTACACCTTC
CASCDSGINYGYTF
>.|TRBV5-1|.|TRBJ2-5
TGCGCCAGCAGACGGACTAACCAAGAGACCCAGTACTTC
CASRRTNQETQYF
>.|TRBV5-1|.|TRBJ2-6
TGCGCCAGCAGCTTGGCCAGGGATACCTCTGGGGCCAACGTCCTGACTTTC
CASSLARDTSGANVLTF
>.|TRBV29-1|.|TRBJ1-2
TGCAGCGTTCCCCGGGACACTAACTATGGCTACACCTTC
CSVPRDTNYGYTF
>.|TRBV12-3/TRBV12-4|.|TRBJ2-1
TGTGCCAGCAGTTTTGTTCTTAACAATGAGCAGTTCTTC
CASSFVLNNEQFF
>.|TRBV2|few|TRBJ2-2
TGTGCCAGCACCAGAGACCGGGTCCCCCGCGGGGAGCTGTTTTTT
CASTRDRVPRGELFF
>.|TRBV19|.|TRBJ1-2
TGTGCCAGTACCACTCTGGACAGCTCAGAGTACTCTTACTATGGCTACACCTTC
CASTTLDSSEYSYYGYTF
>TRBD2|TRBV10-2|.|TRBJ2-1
TGCGCCAGCAGTGATATGTTTGAGGGAGGGTCCATTAATAGCGAGCAGTTCTTC
CASSDMFEGGSINSEQFF
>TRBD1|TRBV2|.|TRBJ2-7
TGTGCCAGCAGGGCCGGGACAGGCGTAACCTACGAGCAGTACTTC
CASRAGTGVTYEQYF
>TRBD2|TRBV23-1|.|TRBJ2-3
TGCGCCAGCAGTCAAGCGTCTAGCGGGAGAGGGACAGATACGCAGTATTTT
CASSQASSGRGTDTQYF
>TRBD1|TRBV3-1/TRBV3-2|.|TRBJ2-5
TGTGCCAGCAGCCAAGGGACACAGGGGCCCTACCAAGAGACCCAGTACTTC
CASSQGTQGPYQETQYF
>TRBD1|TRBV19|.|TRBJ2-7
TGTGCCAGTAGTATAGGAGGGACAGTCATCTACGAGCAGTACTTC
CASSIGGTVIYEQYF
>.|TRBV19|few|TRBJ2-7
TGTGCCAGTAAAAGTTTTGCGACGGGGGCCTACGAGCAGTACTTC
CASKSFATGAYEQYF
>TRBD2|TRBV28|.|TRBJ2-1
TGTGCCAGCAGTTCCCGGCTAGCGGGAGCCACCTACAATGAGCAGTTCTTC
CASSSRLAGATYNEQFF
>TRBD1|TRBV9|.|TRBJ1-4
TGTGCCAGCAGCGTAACAGGGGCCTGGAATGAAAAACTGTTTTTT
CASSVTGAWNEKLFF
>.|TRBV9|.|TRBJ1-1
TGTGCCAGCAGCCCCGGTTCATGGAACACTGAAGCTTTCTTT
CASSPGSWNTEAFF
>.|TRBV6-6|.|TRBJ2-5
TGTGCCAGCAGTTACGGACTTAGCAGGGAGACCCAGTACTTC
CASSYGLSRETQYF
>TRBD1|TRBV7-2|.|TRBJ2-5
TGTGCCAGCAGCCGGACGACAGGGCAACAAGAGACCCAGTACTTC
CASSRTTGQQETQYF
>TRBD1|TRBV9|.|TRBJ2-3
TGTGCCAGCAGCGACAGGGGGCCAGATACGCAGTATTTT
CASSDRGPDTQYF
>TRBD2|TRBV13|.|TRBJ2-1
TGTGCCAGCAGCTTCGTTGGGAGGGGTAATGAGCAGTTCTTC
CASSFVGRGNEQFF
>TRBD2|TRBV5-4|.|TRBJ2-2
TGTGCCAGCGGGAGGGGGAACACCGGGGAGCTGTTTTTT
CASGRGNTGELFF
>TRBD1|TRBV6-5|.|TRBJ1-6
TGTGCCAGCAGTTATCGGACAGGGGATAATTCACCCCTCCACTTT
CASSYRTGDNSPLHF
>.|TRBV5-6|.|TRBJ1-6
TGTGCCAGCAGCTTGAGCCGTGAGCCACCCCTCCACTTT
CASSLSREPPLHF
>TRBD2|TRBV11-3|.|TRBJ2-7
TGTGCCAGCAGCCCAAGCGGGAGACCCTACGAGCAGTACTTC
CASSPSGRPYEQYF
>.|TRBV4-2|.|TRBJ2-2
TGTGCCAGCAGCGGGCCCCAGGGAAATAGGGTTAACACCGGGGAGCTGTTTTTT
CASSGPQGNRVNTGELFF
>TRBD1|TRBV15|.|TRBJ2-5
TGTGCCACCAGCAGAGGACAGGGGGCCGGGGAGACCCAGTACTTC
CATSRGQGAGETQYF
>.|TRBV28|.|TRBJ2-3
TGTGCCAGCAGGCCGGGACAATCCACAGATACGCAGTATTTT
CASRPGQSTDTQYF
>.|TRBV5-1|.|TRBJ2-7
TGCGCCAGCAGCTTGGAGGCGGGGACCTACGAGCAGTACTTC
CASSLEAGTYEQYF
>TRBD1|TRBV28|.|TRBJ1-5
TGTGCCAGCAGTCCAGCAGGGGGTCAGCCCCAGCATTTT
CASSPAGGQPQHF
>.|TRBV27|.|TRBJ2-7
TGTGCCAGCAGTTTAGGGGGACACCCATCCTACGAGCAGTACTTC
CASSLGGHPSYEQYF
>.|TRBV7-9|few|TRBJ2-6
TGTGCCAGCAGCCCAGGGGCTGGGGCCAACGTCCTGACTTTC
CASSPGAGANVLTF
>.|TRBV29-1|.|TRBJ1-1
TGCAGCGTCATAGACAGCAGAGAAGCTTTCTTT
CSVIDSREAFF
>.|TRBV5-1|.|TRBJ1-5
TGCGCCAGCAGCCCTCCCCTGTTTGAGAGCAATCAGCCCCAGCATTTT
CASSPPLFESNQPQHF
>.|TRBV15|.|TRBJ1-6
TGTGCCACCAGCAGAACAGGTCAGACCGGCTCACCCCTCCACTTT
CATSRTGQTGSPLHF
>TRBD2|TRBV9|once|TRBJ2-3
TGTGCCAGCAGCCGGTCGGTTATACTAGCGGGAGAGGCAGATACGCAGTATTTT
CASSRSVILAGEADTQYF
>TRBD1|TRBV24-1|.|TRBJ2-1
TGTGCCACCAGTGATCAGCGACAGGGGGGCTACAATGAGCAGTTCTTC
CATSDQRQGGYNEQFF
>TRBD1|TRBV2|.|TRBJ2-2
TGTGCCAGCAGTCCCGGGACAGCGAACACCGGGGAGCTGTTTTTT
CASSPGTANTGELFF
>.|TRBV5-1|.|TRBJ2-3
TGCGCCAGCAGCTTGGCCGATCGGGGGTCAGATACGCAGTATTTT
CASSLADRGSDTQYF
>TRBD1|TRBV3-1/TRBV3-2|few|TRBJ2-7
TGTGCCAGCAGCCAGGACAGGAACTACGAGCAGTACTTC
CASSQDRNYEQYF
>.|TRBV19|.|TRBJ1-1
TGTGCCAGTAGTATTCGGGAGAACACTGAAGCTTTCTTT
CASSIRENTEAFF